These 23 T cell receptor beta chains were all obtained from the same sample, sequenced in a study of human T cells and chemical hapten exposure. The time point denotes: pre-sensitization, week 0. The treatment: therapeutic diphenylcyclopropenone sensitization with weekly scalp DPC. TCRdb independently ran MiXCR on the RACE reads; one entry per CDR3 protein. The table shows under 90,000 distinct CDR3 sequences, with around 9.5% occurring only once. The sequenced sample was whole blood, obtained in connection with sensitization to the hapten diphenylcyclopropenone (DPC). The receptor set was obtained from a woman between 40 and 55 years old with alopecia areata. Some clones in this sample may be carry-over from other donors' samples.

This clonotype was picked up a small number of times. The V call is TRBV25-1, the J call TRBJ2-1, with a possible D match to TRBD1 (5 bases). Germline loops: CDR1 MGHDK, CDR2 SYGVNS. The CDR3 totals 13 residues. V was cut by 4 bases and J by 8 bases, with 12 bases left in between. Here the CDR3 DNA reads TGTGCCAGCAGTGCCCAGACAGTTTATGAGCAGTTCTTC. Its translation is CASSAQTVYEQFF.

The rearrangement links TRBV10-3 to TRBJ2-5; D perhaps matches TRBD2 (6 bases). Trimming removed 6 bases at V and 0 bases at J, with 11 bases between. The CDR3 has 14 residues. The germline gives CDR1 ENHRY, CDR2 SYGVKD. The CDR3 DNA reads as TGTGCCATCAGGGGGACGGGGGACCAAGAGACCCAGTACTTC. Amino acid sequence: CAIRGTGDQETQYF.

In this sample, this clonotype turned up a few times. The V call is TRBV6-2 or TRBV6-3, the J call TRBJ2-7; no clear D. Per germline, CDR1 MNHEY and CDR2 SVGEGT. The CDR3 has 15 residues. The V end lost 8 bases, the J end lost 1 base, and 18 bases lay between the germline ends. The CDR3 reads CASGAPGDFSYEQYF. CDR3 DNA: TGTGCCAGCGGAGCTCCAGGTGATTTTTCCTACGAGCAGTACTTC.

Here the CDR3 reads CAIRAGREPQETQYF. In DNA, the CDR3 is TGTGCCATTCGGGCGGGGCGTGAGCCCCAAGAGACCCAGTACTTC. V gene TRBV10-3 combines with J gene TRBJ2-5, with TRBD2 as a possible D gene (6 bases). V shed 9 bases and J shed 1 base, with 18 bases lying between them. Looked up from germline, CDR1 is ENHRY and CDR2 is SYGVKD. The CDR3 spans 15 residues.

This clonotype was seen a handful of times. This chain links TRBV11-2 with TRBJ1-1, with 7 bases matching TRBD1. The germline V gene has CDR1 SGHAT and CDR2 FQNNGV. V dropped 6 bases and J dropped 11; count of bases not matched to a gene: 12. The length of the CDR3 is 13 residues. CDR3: CASSWDRALGAFF. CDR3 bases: TGTGCCAGCAGTTGGGACAGAGCGCTCGGGGCTTTCTTT.

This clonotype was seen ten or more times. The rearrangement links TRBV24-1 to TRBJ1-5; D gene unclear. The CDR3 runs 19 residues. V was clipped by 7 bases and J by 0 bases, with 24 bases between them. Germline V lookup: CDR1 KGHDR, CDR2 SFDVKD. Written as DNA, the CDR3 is TGTGCCACCAGCAGAGTTAACCGGGTCCAACTGTATAGCAATCAGCCCCAGCATTTT. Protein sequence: CATSRVNRVQLYSNQPQHF.

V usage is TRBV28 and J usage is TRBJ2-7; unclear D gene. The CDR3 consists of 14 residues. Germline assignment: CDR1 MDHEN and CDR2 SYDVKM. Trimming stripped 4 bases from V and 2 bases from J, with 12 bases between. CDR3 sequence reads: CASSSSDGTYEQYF. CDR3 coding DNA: TGTGCCAGCAGTTCCTCGGACGGAACCTACGAGCAGTACTTC.

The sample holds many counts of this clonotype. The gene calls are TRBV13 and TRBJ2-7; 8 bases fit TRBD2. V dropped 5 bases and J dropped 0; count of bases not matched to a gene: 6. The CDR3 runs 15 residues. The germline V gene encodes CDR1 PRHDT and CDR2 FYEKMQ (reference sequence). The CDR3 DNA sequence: TGTGCCAGCAGCCTTAGCGGGGCCCCCTCCTACGAGCAGTACTTC. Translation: CASSLSGAPSYEQYF.

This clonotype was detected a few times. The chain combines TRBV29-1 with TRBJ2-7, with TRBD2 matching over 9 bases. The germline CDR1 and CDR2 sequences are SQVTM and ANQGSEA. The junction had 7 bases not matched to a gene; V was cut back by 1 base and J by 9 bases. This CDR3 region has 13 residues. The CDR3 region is CSVEASGAPGQYF. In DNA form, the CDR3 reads TGCAGCGTTGAAGCTAGCGGGGCCCCTGGGCAGTACTTC.

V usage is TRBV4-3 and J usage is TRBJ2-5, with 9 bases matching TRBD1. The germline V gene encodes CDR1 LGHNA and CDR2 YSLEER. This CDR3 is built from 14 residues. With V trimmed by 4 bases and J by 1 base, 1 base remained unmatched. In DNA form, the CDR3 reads TGCGCCAGCAGCCCGGGACAGGGCCAAGAGACCCAGTACTTC. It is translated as CASSPGQGQETQYF.

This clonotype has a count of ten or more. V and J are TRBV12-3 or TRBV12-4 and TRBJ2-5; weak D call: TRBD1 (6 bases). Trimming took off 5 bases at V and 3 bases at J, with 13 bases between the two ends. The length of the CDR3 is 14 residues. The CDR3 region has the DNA TGTGCCAGCAGTCCCTACAGGGCGGAAGAGACCCAGTACTTC. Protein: CASSPYRAEETQYF.

This CDR3 reads CASSPMGYEQFF. Written as DNA, the CDR3 is TGTGCCAGCAGTCCCATGGGGTATGAGCAGTTCTTC. The chain has TRBV7-9 and TRBJ2-1; no definite D call. Per germline, CDR1 SEHNR and CDR2 FQNEAQ (reference sequence). The CDR3 length is 12 residues. V gave up 6 bases and J gave up 8 bases, with 11 bases separating them.

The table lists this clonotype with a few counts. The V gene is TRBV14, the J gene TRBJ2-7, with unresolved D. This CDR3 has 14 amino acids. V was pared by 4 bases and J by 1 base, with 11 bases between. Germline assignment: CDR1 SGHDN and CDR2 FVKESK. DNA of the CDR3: TGTGCCAGCAGCCCCACCCTAGGTTCCTACGAGCAGTACTTC. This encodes CASSPTLGSYEQYF. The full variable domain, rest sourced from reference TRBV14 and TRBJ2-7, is EAGVTQFPSHSVIEKGQTVTLRCDPISGHDNLYWYRRVMGKEIKFLLHFVKESKQDESGMPNNRFLAERTGGTYSTLKVQPAELEDSGVYFCASSPTLGSYEQYFGPGTRLTVT.

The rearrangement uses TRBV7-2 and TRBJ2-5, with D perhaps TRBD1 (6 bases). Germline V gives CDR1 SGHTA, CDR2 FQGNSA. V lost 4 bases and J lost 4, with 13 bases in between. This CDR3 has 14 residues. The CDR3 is CASSSYRVGETQYF. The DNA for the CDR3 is TGTGCCAGCAGCTCATACAGGGTCGGAGAGACCCAGTACTTC.

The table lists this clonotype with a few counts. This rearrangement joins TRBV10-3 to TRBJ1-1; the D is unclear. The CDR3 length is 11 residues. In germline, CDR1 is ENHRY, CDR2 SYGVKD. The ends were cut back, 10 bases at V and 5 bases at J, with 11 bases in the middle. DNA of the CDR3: TGTGCCAGTACGACGGCTACTGAAGCTTTCTTT. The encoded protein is CASTTATEAFF.

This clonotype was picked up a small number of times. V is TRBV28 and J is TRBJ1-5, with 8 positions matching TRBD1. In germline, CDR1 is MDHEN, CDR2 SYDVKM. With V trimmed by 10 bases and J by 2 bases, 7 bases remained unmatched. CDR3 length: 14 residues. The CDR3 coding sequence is TGTGCCATCCAGGGGGCGCCGGGCAATCAGCCCCAGCATTTT. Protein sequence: CAIQGAPGNQPQHF.

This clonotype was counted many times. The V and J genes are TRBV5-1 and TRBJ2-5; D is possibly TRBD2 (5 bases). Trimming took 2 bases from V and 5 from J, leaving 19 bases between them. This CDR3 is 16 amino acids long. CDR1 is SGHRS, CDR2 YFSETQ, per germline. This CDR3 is CASSFSPGVVSETQYF. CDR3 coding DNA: TGCGCCAGCAGCTTCTCTCCCGGGGTCGTAAGTGAGACCCAGTACTTC.

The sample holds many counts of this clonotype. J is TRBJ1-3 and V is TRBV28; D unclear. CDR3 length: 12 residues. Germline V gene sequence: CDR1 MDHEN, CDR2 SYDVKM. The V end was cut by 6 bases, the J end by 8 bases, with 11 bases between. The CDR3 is CASRINGHTIYF. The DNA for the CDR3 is TGTGCCAGCAGAATCAACGGACACACCATATATTTT.

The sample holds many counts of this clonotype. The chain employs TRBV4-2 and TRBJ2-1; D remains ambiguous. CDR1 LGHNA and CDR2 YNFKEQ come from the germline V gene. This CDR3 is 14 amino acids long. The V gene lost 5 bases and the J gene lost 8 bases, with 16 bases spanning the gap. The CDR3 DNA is TGTGCCAGCAGCACGAGAAGGGCTATAGATGAGCAGTTCTTC. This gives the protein CASSTRRAIDEQFF.

The CDR3 region is CASSQNPGDQPQHF. The CDR3 coding sequence is TGCGCCAGCAGCCAAAATCCGGGGGATCAGCCCCAGCATTTT. The V call is TRBV4-3, the J call TRBJ1-5, with D perhaps matching TRBD1 (5 bases). The length of the CDR3 is 14 residues. Trimming removed 2 bases at V and 5 bases at J, with 10 bases between. Per germline, CDR1 LGHNA and CDR2 YSLEER.

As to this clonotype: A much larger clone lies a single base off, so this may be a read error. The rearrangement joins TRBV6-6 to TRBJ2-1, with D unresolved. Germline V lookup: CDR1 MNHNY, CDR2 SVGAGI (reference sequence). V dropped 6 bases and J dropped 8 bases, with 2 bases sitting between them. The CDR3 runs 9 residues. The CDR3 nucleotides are TGTGCCAGCAGACATGAGCAGTTCTTC. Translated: CASRHEQFF.

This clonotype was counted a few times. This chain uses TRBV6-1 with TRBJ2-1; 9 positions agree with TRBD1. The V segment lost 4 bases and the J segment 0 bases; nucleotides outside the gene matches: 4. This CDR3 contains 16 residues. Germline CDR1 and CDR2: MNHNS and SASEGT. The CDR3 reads CASSGGTGSSYNEQFF. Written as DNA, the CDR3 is TGTGCCAGCAGTGGAGGGACAGGGAGCTCCTACAATGAGCAGTTCTTC.

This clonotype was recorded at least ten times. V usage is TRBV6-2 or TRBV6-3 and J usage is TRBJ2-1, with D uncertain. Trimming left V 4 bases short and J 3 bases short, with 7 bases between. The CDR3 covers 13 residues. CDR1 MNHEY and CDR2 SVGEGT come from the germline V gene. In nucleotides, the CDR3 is TGTGCCAGCAGTTGGAGCGTCTACAATGAGCAGTTCTTC. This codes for CASSWSVYNEQFF.